The sequence of this TCR beta chain was determined in a study of response to subunit inactivated influenza vaccine. TCRdb re-derived calls from the RT-PCR reads in MiXCR, one entry per CDR3 protein. In the table there are 170,000 or so distinct CDR3 sequences, about 10% of which are singletons. In its sample, this clonotype was seen a few times. With V trimmed by 7 bases and J by 0 bases, 4 bases remained unmatched. Germline V gene sequence: CDR1 MDHEN, CDR2 SYDVKM. The CDR3 spans 15 residues. Sequenced here: CD8+ T cells sorted from PBMCs, sampled 23 months after vaccination. The chain joins TRBV28 to TRBJ2-3, with 10 nucleotides matching TRBD2. This TCR was sampled from a man between 50 and 75 years old who received an inactivated influenza vaccine. Here the CDR3 reads CASTPTSGSTDTQYF. CDR3 in DNA: TGTGCCAGCACCCCGACTAGCGGGAGCACAGATACGCAGTATTTT.